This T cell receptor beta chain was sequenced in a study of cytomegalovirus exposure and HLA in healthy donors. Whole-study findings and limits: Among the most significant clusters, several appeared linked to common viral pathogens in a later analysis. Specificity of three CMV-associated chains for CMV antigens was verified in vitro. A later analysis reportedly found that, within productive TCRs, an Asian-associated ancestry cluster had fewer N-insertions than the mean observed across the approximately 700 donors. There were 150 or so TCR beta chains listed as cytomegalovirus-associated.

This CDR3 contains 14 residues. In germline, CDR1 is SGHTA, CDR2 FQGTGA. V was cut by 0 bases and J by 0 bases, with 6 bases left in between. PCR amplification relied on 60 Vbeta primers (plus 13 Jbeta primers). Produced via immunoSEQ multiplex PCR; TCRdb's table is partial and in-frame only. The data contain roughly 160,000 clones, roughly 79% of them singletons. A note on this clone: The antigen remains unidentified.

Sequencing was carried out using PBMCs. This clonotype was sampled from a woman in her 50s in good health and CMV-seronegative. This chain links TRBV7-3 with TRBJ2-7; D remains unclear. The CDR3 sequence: CASSLTEPSYEQYF. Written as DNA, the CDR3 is TGTGCCAGCAGCTTAACTGAGCCCTCCTACGAGCAGTACTTC.